The 23 T cell receptor beta chains presented below share a single source sample, sequenced in a study of T-cell reconstitution after alpha-beta-depleted transplantation in children. Unique molecular identifiers were used in preparing the TCRbeta library. TCRdb ran MiXCR on the PCR reads and lists one entry per CDR3 protein. The sample holds 250,000 to 350,000 distinct CDR3 sequences, more than 8% seen once. Sequenced here: PBMCs from the stem cell graft donor, sampled from the stem cell graft. These receptor sequences come from a human donor who donated a stem cell graft to a child with SCID.

The chain links TRBV5-6 to TRBJ1-1, with D unclear. The CDR3 is made up of 14 amino acids. Trimming removed 7 bases from V and 6 bases from J, with 19 bases in between. Germline CDR1 SGHDT, CDR2 YYEEEE. CDR3 sequence (DNA): TGTGCCAGCGAAGTTCGGGGAAAGAGGTCTGAAGCTTTCTTT. Translating it yields CASEVRGKRSEAFF.

This clonotype has only a few counts. V gene TRBV5-1 combines with J gene TRBJ2-7; D tentatively fits TRBD1 or TRBD2 (5 bases each). The CDR3 has 15 residues. From germline, CDR1 is SGHRS and CDR2 YFSETQ. V dropped 4 bases and J dropped 6 bases, with 20 bases sitting between them. CDR3 loop: CASSVPGTDPSEQYF. CDR3 coding DNA: TGCGCCAGCAGCGTACCCGGGACGGACCCCTCCGAGCAGTACTTC.

This clonotype came up many times. The rearrangement links TRBV25-1 to TRBJ1-2; weak D call: TRBD1 (6 bases). Germline V gives CDR1 MGHDK, CDR2 SYGVNS. Trimming removed 8 bases from V and 6 bases from J, with 16 bases in between. This CDR3 spans 13 amino acids. The CDR3 is CASEGHPTDGYTF. As DNA, the CDR3 is TGTGCCAGCGAGGGACACCCGACCGATGGCTACACCTTC.

The sample holds a few counts of this clonotype. The chain joins TRBV7-9 to TRBJ1-1; TRBD1 agrees at 9 bases. This CDR3 has 17 residues. CDR1 is SEHNR and CDR2 is FQNEAQ in the germline V gene (reference sequence). Losses at the gene ends were 0 bases for V and 4 bases for J; bases not matched to a gene: 9. Here the CDR3 reads CASSLADSTTGGTEAFF. The CDR3 DNA reads as TGTGCCAGCAGCTTAGCGGATTCTACGACAGGGGGCACTGAAGCTTTCTTT. The full variable domain, in which reference TRBV7-9 and TRBJ1-1 provide the parts outside the CDR3, is DTGVSQNPRHKITKRGQNVTFRCDPISEHNRLYWYRQTLGQGPEFLTYFQNEAQLEKSRLLSDRFSAERPKGSFSTLEIQRTEQGDSAMYLCASSLADSTTGGTEAFFGQGTRLTVV.

V and J are TRBV29-1 and TRBJ1-4; D may be TRBD1 (5 bases). Germline lookup yields CDR1 SQVTM and CDR2 ANQGSEA. This CDR3 has 14 residues. The V end was cut by 7 bases, the J end by 3 bases, with 15 bases between. The CDR3 spells CSAVGAAANEKLFF. Written as DNA, the CDR3 is TGCAGCGCCGTAGGGGCGGCGGCTAATGAAAAACTGTTTTTT.

The sample holds many counts of this clonotype. This sequence joins TRBV7-9 and TRBJ2-3; tentatively, D is TRBD1 (5 bases). This CDR3 spans 16 amino acids. Per the germline V gene, CDR1 is SEHNR and CDR2 is FQNEAQ (reference sequence). The V and J ends lost 5 bases and 2 bases respectively, with 17 bases between them. In DNA, the CDR3 is TGTGCCAGCAGCATCCAACAGGTCCTACTCACAGATACGCAGTATTTT. It translates to CASSIQQVLLTDTQYF.

The chain recombines TRBV2 with TRBJ2-6; a possible D gene is TRBD2 (6 bases). The ends were cut back, 10 bases at V and 4 bases at J, with 14 bases in the middle. The CDR3 runs 14 residues. Germline values: CDR1 SNHLY, CDR2 FYNNEI. DNA of the CDR3: TGTGCCATAGCGGTAGGGGCCGGGGCCAACGTCCTGACTTTC. The encoded protein is CAIAVGAGANVLTF.

This clonotype turned up a few times. The rearrangement links TRBV27 to TRBJ2-1, with 11 bases that match TRBD2. CDR1 MNHEY and CDR2 SMNVEV come from the germline V gene (reference sequence). V shed 8 bases, J shed 4 bases, and the junction held 7 bases outside the gene matches. This CDR3 comprises 15 residues. CDR3 region: CASGPGTSGYNEQFF. The CDR3 DNA follows: TGTGCCAGCGGGCCCGGGACTAGCGGATACAATGAGCAGTTCTTC.

This sequence joins TRBV4-1 and TRBJ2-7; the D is unclear. The CDR3 sequence is 14 residues long. Germline loops: CDR1 MGHRA, CDR2 YSYEKL. V lost 0 bases, J lost 6 bases, and 12 bases lay in between. The CDR3 nucleotides are TGCGCCAGCAGCCAAGATCAAGTAACCTCCGAGCAGTACTTC. Translating gives CASSQDQVTSEQYF.

This clonotype was seen a handful of times. The chain combines TRBV5-1 with TRBJ2-3; D possibly matches TRBD1 or TRBD2 (5 bases each). The ends were cut back, 2 bases at V and 3 bases at J, with 13 bases in the middle. The CDR3 covers 15 residues. The germline V gene has CDR1 SGHRS and CDR2 YFSETQ. Here the CDR3 reads CASSFNGARTDTQYF. CDR3 DNA sequence: TGCGCCAGCAGCTTCAACGGGGCCAGGACAGATACGCAGTATTTT.

This clonotype was seen more than once but under ten times. The gene calls are TRBV12-3 or TRBV12-4 and TRBJ2-2; maybe TRBD1 (6 bases). The CDR3 spans 16 residues. The V and J ends lost 5 bases and 3 bases respectively, with 16 bases between them. CDR3 in amino acids: CASSPPGHKYTGELFF. The DNA for the CDR3 is TGTGCCAGCAGTCCCCCGGGACACAAATACACCGGGGAGCTGTTTTTT.

This clonotype was observed a few times. The chain couples TRBV20-1 to TRBJ1-4; no definite D call. From germline, CDR1 is DFQATT and CDR2 SNEGSKA (reference sequence). This CDR3 spans 15 amino acids. The V gene lost 0 bases and the J gene lost 2 bases, with 10 bases spanning the gap. The CDR3 DNA sequence: TGCAGTGCTAGAGATCTGGTTTCTACTAATGAAAAACTGTTTTTT. Translating gives CSARDLVSTNEKLFF.

There are many counts of this clonotype. This rearrangement joins TRBV5-6 to TRBJ2-5; perhaps TRBD1 as D (5 bases). CDR3 length equals 15 residues. Trimming took 0 bases from V and 5 from J, leaving 14 bases between them. Germline lookup yields CDR1 SGHDT and CDR2 YYEEEE. The CDR3 reads CASSLGGRVWETQYF. The CDR3 DNA reads as TGTGCCAGCAGCTTGGGAGGCAGGGTTTGGGAGACCCAGTACTTC. Full variable domain (rest looked up from reference TRBV5-6 and TRBJ2-5): DAGVTQSPTHLIKTRGQQVTLRCSPKSGHDTVSWYQQALGQGPQFIFQYYEEEERQRGNFPDRFSGHQFPNYSSELNVNALLLGDSALYLCASSLGGRVWETQYFGPGTRLLVL.

This clonotype was recorded at least ten times. This sequence joins TRBV12-3 or TRBV12-4 and TRBJ1-3; D not certain. The CDR3 has 13 residues. The ends were cut back, 6 bases at V and 0 bases at J, with 6 bases in the middle. CDR3 sequence (DNA): TGTGCCAGCAGCACCGACTCTGGAAACACCATATATTTT. Protein product: CASSTDSGNTIYF.

This clonotype was counted only a few times. The V and J genes are TRBV7-9 and TRBJ2-7; possible D gene TRBD1, 7 bases. Germline V gene lookup returns CDR1 SEHNR and CDR2 FQNEAQ (reference sequence). CDR3 length: 14 residues. Trimming shortened V by 3 bases and J by 2 bases, and 11 bases separated the two germline ends. The CDR3 DNA sequence: TGTGCCAGCAGCTTTTCAGGGGGGCCCTACGAGCAGTACTTC. Translated: CASSFSGGPYEQYF.

This clonotype showed up just a few times. The J gene is TRBJ1-4, the V gene TRBV6-5; TRBD1 might be the D (6 bases). V lost 2 bases, J lost 8 bases, and 21 bases lay in between. Germline lookup yields CDR1 MNHEY and CDR2 SVGAGI. The CDR3 contains 17 residues. The CDR3 protein is CASSYDHQGRRGEKLFF. The DNA for the CDR3 is TGTGCCAGCAGTTACGATCATCAGGGGCGGAGAGGGGAAAAACTGTTTTTT.

This clonotype showed up just a few times. The chain combines TRBV7-2 with TRBJ2-5; a possible D gene is TRBD1 (5 bases). Germline V gene sequence: CDR1 SGHTA, CDR2 FQGNSA. This CDR3 has 15 residues. Trimming shortened V by 4 bases and J by 5 bases, and 17 bases separated the two germline ends. The CDR3 coding sequence is TGTGCCAGCAGCTCCGGGTGGCAGGGCTGGGAGACCCAGTACTTC. It specifies CASSSGWQGWETQYF. Drawing the rest from reference TRBV7-2 and TRBJ2-5, the complete variable domain is GAGVSQSPSNKVTEKGKDVELRCDPISGHTALYWYRQSLGQGLEFLIYFQGNSAPDKSGLPSDRFSAERTGGSVSTLTIQRTQQEDSAVYLCASSSGWQGWETQYFGPGTRLLVL.

Only a few counts were recorded for this clonotype. The chain recombines TRBV6-1 with TRBJ2-3, with TRBD2 matching over 12 bases. The CDR3 contains 13 residues. Germline V gene sequence: CDR1 MNHNS, CDR2 SASEGT. V gave up 8 bases and J gave up 7 bases; unmatched junction bases: 4. The CDR3 loop reads CASRTSGEHTQYF. DNA for the CDR3: TGTGCCAGCCGGACTAGCGGGGAGCATACGCAGTATTTT.

This clonotype was counted at least ten times. This chain uses TRBV5-1 with TRBJ2-7; D is uncertain. Per the germline V gene, CDR1 is SGHRS and CDR2 is YFSETQ. CDR3 length: 16 residues. The ends were cut back, 4 bases at V and 1 base at J, with 18 bases in the middle. The CDR3 DNA is TGCGCCAGCAGCAGAACTTCTGGGGTTGGTTCCTACGAGCAGTACTTC. It translates to CASSRTSGVGSYEQYF.

This chain links TRBV12-3 or TRBV12-4 with TRBJ2-7; D remains unclear. This CDR3 is 13 amino acids long. The V and J ends lost 3 bases and 2 bases respectively, with 8 bases between them. DNA of the CDR3: TGTGCCAGCAGTTTGGGCCATACCTACGAGCAGTACTTC. Amino acid sequence: CASSLGHTYEQYF.

This clonotype has just a few counts. The chain uses TRBV12-3 or TRBV12-4 and TRBJ2-1, with D tentatively TRBD2 (5 bases). The CDR3 consists of 17 residues. Trimming took 5 bases from V and 0 from J, leaving 17 bases between them. CDR3 in DNA: TGTGCCAGCAGTCCACCCACCAGGAGGAGCTCCTACAATGAGCAGTTCTTC. Protein sequence: CASSPPTRRSSYNEQFF.

This clonotype was seen only a few times. The V and J genes are TRBV20-1 and TRBJ2-1; 11 nucleotides agree with TRBD2. The germline gives CDR1 DFQATT, CDR2 SNEGSKA (reference sequence). The CDR3 is 17 residues long. V shed 3 bases, J shed 6 bases, and the junction held 13 bases outside the gene matches. Here the CDR3 reads CSASRGLAGGHVNEQFF. The CDR3, as DNA: TGCAGTGCTAGTCGAGGCCTAGCGGGGGGTCATGTCAATGAGCAGTTCTTC.

This clonotype came up a few times. V and J are TRBV5-1 and TRBJ1-1; unclear D gene. The V end was cut by 0 bases, the J end by 5 bases, with 14 bases between. CDR3 length: 15 amino acids. CDR1 SGHRS and CDR2 YFSETQ come from the germline V gene. CDR3 sequence reads: CASSLGRAMGTEAFF. CDR3 nucleotide sequence: TGCGCCAGCAGCTTGGGCCGGGCCATGGGGACTGAAGCTTTCTTT.